The source of this TCR beta chain is a study of T-cell reconstitution after alpha-beta-depleted transplantation in children. The sample holds a few counts of this clonotype. A library of TCRbeta sequences, prepared with unique molecular identifiers, was generated. From the PCR reads, TCRdb called clonotypes with MiXCR, one entry per CDR3 protein. The table lists a few hundred thousand distinct CDR3 sequences, about an eighth of them singletons. Germline V gene sequence: CDR1 SGHRS, CDR2 YFSETQ. J lost 1 base, V lost 3 bases, and 9 bases had no gene match. The CDR3 is made up of 16 amino acids. The chain employs TRBV5-1 and TRBJ2-5; 7 bases line up with TRBD1. The sample was PBMCs, mostly from graft donor cells, taken 360 days after TCRalphabeta/CD19-depleted stem cell transplant. This clonotype was obtained from a male patient aged 10-17 years who had a stem cell transplant for acute myeloid leukemia, so the T cells may come from the graft donor. The CDR3 DNA reads as TGCGCCAGCAGCTCTCTACAGGGGAACGGCCAAGAGACCCAGTACTTC. Its translation: CASSSLQGNGQETQYF.